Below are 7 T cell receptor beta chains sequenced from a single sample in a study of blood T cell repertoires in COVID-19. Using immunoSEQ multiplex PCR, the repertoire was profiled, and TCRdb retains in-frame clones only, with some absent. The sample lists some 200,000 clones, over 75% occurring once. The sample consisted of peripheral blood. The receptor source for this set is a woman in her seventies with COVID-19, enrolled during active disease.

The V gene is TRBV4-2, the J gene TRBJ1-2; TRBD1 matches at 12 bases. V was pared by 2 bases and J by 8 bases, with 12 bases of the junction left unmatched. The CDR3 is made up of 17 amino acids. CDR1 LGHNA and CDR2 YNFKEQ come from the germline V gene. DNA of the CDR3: TGTGCCAGCAGCCAACCTATCGGGGGACAGGGGGCGCGAGGCTACACCTTC. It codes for CASSQPIGGQGARGYTF.

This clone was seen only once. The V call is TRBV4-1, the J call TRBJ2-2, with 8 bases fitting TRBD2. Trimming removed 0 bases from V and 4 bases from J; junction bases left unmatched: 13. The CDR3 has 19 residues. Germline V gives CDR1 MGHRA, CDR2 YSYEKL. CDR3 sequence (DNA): TGCGCCAGCAGCCAAGATACCTCCGGGACTAGACCCTCCACCGGGGAGCTGTTTTTT. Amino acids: CASSQDTSGTRPSTGELFF.

The CDR3: CASSSSTSGAYNEQFF. DNA of the CDR3: TGTGCCAGCAGCTCATCCACTAGCGGGGCTTACAATGAGCAGTTCTTC. The J gene is TRBJ2-1, the V gene TRBV7-3; TRBD2 matches 10 bases. This CDR3 has 16 amino acids. Germline V gene lookup returns CDR1 SGHTA and CDR2 FQGTGA. The V gene end was trimmed by 4 bases and the J gene end by 4 bases; junction bases not matched to a gene: 7.

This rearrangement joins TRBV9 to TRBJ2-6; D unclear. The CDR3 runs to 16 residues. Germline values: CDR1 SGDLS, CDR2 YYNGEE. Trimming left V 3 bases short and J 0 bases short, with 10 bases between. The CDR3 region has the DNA TGTGCCAGCAGCGCCGAGACATTCTCTGGGGCCAACGTCCTGACTTTC. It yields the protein CASSAETFSGANVLTF.

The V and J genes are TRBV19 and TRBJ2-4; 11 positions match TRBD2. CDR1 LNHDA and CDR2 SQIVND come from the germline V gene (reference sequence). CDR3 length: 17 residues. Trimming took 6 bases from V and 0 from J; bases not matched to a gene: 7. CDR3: CASREIAGGIAKNIQYF. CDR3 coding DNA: TGTGCCAGTAGGGAAATAGCGGGGGGGATAGCCAAAAACATTCAGTACTTC.

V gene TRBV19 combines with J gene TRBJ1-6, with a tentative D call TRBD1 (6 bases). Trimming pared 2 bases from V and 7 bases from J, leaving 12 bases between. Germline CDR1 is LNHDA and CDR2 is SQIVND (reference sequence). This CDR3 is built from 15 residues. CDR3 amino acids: CASSISRRGNSPLHF. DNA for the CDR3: TGTGCCAGTAGTATATCTCGAAGGGGGAATTCACCCCTCCACTTT.

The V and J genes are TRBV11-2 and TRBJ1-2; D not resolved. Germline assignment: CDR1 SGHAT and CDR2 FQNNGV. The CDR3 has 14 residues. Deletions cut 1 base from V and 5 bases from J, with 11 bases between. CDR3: CASSLAPGNYGYTF. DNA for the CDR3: TGTGCCAGCAGCTTAGCCCCGGGGAATTATGGCTACACCTTC.